This T cell receptor (beta chain) was recorded in a study of shared clonotypes between healthy human individuals. Background on the study: Those who served as donors were two women and a few men between the ages of 18 and 49.

On this clone itself: Its antigen is undetermined.

As defined, naive CD8 cells were CD45RO-negative and positively selected for CCR7, with terminally differentiated effector memory CD45RA+ cells excluded. The repertoire was sequenced with immunoSEQ multiplex PCR; TCRdb's copy has only in-frame clones and lacks some. Seen here are about 2.2 million clones, roughly 91% observed once, and the top ten hold approximately 1.7%. Regarding the study as a whole: Unshared clonotypes carried lower generation probabilities than those common to all four donors.

Germline CDR1 reads MGHRA; CDR2 reads YSYEKL. The ends were cut back, 3 bases at V and 4 bases at J, with 12 bases in the middle. CDR3 size: 15 residues. The sequence was collected from a man between 18 and 29 years old in good health. Some clones in this sample may be carry-over from other donors' samples. The chain is built from TRBV4-1 and TRBJ2-2; D is ambiguous. Sequenced input: naive CD8+ T cells from PBMCs. CDR3 in amino acids: CASSHASWATGELFF. CDR3 in DNA: TGCGCCAGCAGCCATGCCTCCTGGGCCACCGGGGAGCTGTTTTTT.